This T cell receptor beta chain came from a study of blood T cell repertoires in COVID-19. Study at large: COVID-19 samples collected from the United States, Italy and Spain covered acute and convalescent phases. In each case, the material was cDNA or gDNA derived from T cells, B-cell-depleted T cells, or PBMCs.

Per the study methods: Quantification of nucleated cells was approximated via reference gene primer amplification. Generated by immunoSEQ multiplex PCR, the TCRdb table keeps only in-frame clones and is missing some. V and J calls and clone size are those listed in that table; D and trimming were worked out from the DNA. The profile shows tens of thousands of clones, 86% of them singletons. Between the trimmed V and J ends, which lost 3 bases and 6 bases, there was a span of 11 bases. This CDR3 region has 13 residues. CDR1 and CDR2 (germline): KGHDR, SFDVKD. The sequence derives from a woman aged 55 to 70 with acute or convalescent COVID-19. V and J are TRBV24-1 and TRBJ2-7; no definite D call. The sample comprised peripheral blood. For the CDR3, the DNA is TGTGCCACCAGTGATCCGGGTATGGGCGAGCAGTACTTC. It encodes CATSDPGMGEQYF.